The source of this T cell receptor (beta chain) is a study of control samples from healthy donors and cancer patients. This CDR3 has 16 amino acids. V was cut by 1 base and J by 4 bases, with 14 bases left in between. CDR1 is MGHRA, CDR2 YSYEKL, per germline. TCRdb keeps only in-frame clones here, not all; method: immunoSEQ multiplex PCR. The sample shows about 120,000 clones, roughly 90% of them seen only once. Material for sequencing was blood. The genes are TRBV4-1 and TRBJ2-1, with D possibly TRBD2 on 6 matching bases. The clonotype comes from a man in his forties or fifties in good health. The CDR3 protein is CASSQAGLAPYNEQFF. CDR3 sequence (DNA): TGCGCCAGCAGCCAAGCGGGTCTAGCGCCATACAATGAGCAGTTCTTC.